This TCR beta chain is from a study of T-cell memory formation after mild COVID-19 (dated by TCRdb to the early 2020s). For the study in its entirety: TCR sequence clusters from the two donors were largely donor specific. The cohort was made up of two young adult volunteers, one female and one male, who were previously healthy. Longitudinal TCRalpha and TCRbeta repertoire sequencing tracked T-cell clones expanding and contracting after mild COVID-19 in a couple of donors.

Sequencer: Illumina NovaSeq 6000. cDNA libraries for TCRalpha and TCRbeta were prepared by 5'RACE using constant-segment primers, with sample barcodes and unique molecular identifiers added. RNA was extracted from every sample with Trizol reagent. The libraries were amplified in two PCR steps, and the second step added a second sample barcode and Illumina TruSeq adapters. The libraries were sequenced on an Illumina NovaSeq using 2 x 150 bp paired-end reads. The paper's data handling went like this. The reads were demultiplexed and collapsed into UMI-guided consensus sequences using migec v1.2.7. Using mixcr v2.1.11, UMI consensuses were aligned to TRA and TRB V and J templates and then assembled into clonotypes. A clonotype was counted as expanded or contracted only if both edgeR and NoisET called the change significant, with noise models trained on biological replicates. edgeR calls used a false discovery rate-adjusted p below 0.01 and a log2 fold-change threshold of 1. As an exploratory analysis of dynamics, max-normalized trajectories of the 1000 most abundant clonotypes were examined with PCA combined with hierarchical clustering. Separately sequenced CD4+ and CD8+ repertoires were used to assign the CD4 or CD8 phenotype of responding clones. TCRdb cleaned the public reads at Q25 with fastp, built clones with MiXCR and kept in-frame beta chains. Duplicate CDR3 protein sequences are folded into a single record with the most common DNA and genes. What appears here as the V and J calls and clone size reflects TCRdb's work, not the paper's. The sample table holds 450,000 to 650,000 distinct CDR3 sequences, of which approximately 20% were seen once. The ten largest account for roughly an eighth of the sample.

Results the study describes overall, beyond this receptor: Some responding clones were detected in pre-infection memory, which suggested that pre-existing cross-reactive memory T cells had joined the SARS-CoV-2 response. Clones contracting from day 15 to 85 had balanced CD4/CD8 phenotypes, while a second wave expanding from day 15 to 37 was biased towards CD4+. SARS-CoV-2 specificity was not confirmed for the second-wave clones peaking on day 37. Contracting CD4+ clones turned up mainly in the CM and EM memory subsets, whereas EMRA was where CD8+ clones were enriched. The study included only two mild cases, and larger cohorts that include severe cases with pre-infection samples were judged to be necessary.

Ficoll-Paque density gradient centrifugation was the method used to isolate PBMCs. This clonotype came up a few times. Its specific antigen is unknown. Within one base of it there is no much larger clone, and no base qualities were kept. Including cysteine and phenylalanine, the CDR3 has 17 amino acids. The only DNA kept is the CDR3, 51 bases in frame from the first base. Based on the germline V gene, the CDR1 and CDR2 sequences are SGDLS and YYNGEE. V lost 4 bases and J lost 0 bases, and the count of bases not matched to a germline gene is 12. The sequence came from an adult woman who had mild COVID-19 (a few samples of this study predate the infection). The sample titles of this study are shuffled in the database, so cell type and time point are left out; the donor was told from shared clones. The sample comprised PBMCs or a T cell subset sorted from them (not recorded which). The rearranged segments are TRBV9 and TRBJ2-5; TRBD2 aligns with 7 central bases. The DNA sequence reads TGTGCCAGCAGCCCCTCGTCTAGCGGAAAGTACCAAGAGACCCAGTACTTC. Translated, it gives CASSPSSSGKYQETQYF.